The 28 T cell receptor beta chains below were found in one sample sequenced in a study of blood T cell repertoires in COVID-19. The table came from immunoSEQ multiplex PCR; TCRdb's copy has only in-frame clones and leaves some out. The table shows about 84,000 clones, with around 88% occurring only once. The sample comprised peripheral blood. These receptor sequences come from a man older than 75 with active or convalescent COVID-19.

V is TRBV15 and J is TRBJ1-2; D perhaps matches TRBD1 (6 bases). Germline CDR1 is LNHNV and CDR2 is YYDKDF (reference sequence). The CDR3 has 15 residues. V lost 3 bases and J 4 bases, leaving 15 bases between the germline ends. CDR3 sequence reads: CATSRGGGQGYGYTF. The CDR3 DNA reads as TGTGCCACCAGCAGGGGAGGGGGGCAAGGCTATGGCTACACCTTC.

The rearrangement uses TRBV11-2 and TRBJ2-7; 10 nucleotides line up with TRBD2. CDR1 is SGHAT and CDR2 is FQNNGV in the germline V gene. J gave up 0 bases and V 1 base, and 6 bases lay outside the gene matches. The CDR3 spans 17 residues. CDR3 residues: CASSLGRTSGYSYEQYF. CDR3 nucleotide sequence: TGTGCCAGCAGCTTAGGACGGACTAGCGGCTACTCCTACGAGCAGTACTTC.

This chain joins TRBV7-9 and TRBJ1-4, with D possibly TRBD1 on 5 matching bases. Per the germline V gene, CDR1 is SEHNR and CDR2 is FQNEAQ (reference sequence). Trimming took off 2 bases at V and 7 bases at J, with 20 bases between the two ends. The CDR3 consists of 17 residues. The CDR3 DNA sequence: TGTGCCAGCAGCTTAAAGGGGCAAGAGATTAAGTCTGAAAAACTGTTTTTT. Translated, it gives CASSLKGQEIKSEKLFF.

The chain couples TRBV7-2 to TRBJ2-2; weak D call: TRBD1 (6 bases). This CDR3 spans 15 amino acids. Germline V gene lookup returns CDR1 SGHTA and CDR2 FQGNSA. V dropped 4 bases and J dropped 5 bases, with 14 bases sitting between them. The CDR3 loop is CASSSTGLRTGELFF. The DNA for the CDR3 is TGTGCCAGCAGCTCGACAGGTCTGAGGACCGGGGAGCTGTTTTTT. The whole variable domain, remainder taken from reference TRBV7-2 and TRBJ2-2, is GAGVSQSPSNKVTEKGKDVELRCDPISGHTALYWYRQSLGQGLEFLIYFQGNSAPDKSGLPSDRFSAERTGGSVSTLTIQRTQQEDSAVYLCASSSTGLRTGELFFGEGSRLTVL.

CDR3 residues: CSVDSTGTKQETQYF. DNA of the CDR3: TGCAGCGTTGACTCTACCGGGACAAAACAAGAGACCCAGTACTTC. The rearrangement uses TRBV29-1 and TRBJ2-5; TRBD1 is a possible D gene (6 bases). V dropped 3 bases and J dropped 2 bases, with 16 bases sitting between them. The CDR3 spans 15 residues. The V gene's germline CDR1 is SQVTM and CDR2 ANQGSEA.

This clone was found once. The V call is TRBV5-1, the J call TRBJ2-6, with D maybe TRBD2 (5 bases). Germline lookup yields CDR1 SGHRS and CDR2 YFSETQ. V lost 4 bases to trimming and J lost 3 bases, with 14 bases between them. The CDR3 is 16 amino acids. The DNA for the CDR3 is TGCGCCAGCAGCGAGGGAAATCTAGGTGGGGCCAACGTCCTGACTTTC. It yields the protein CASSEGNLGGANVLTF.

The rearrangement links TRBV7-2 to TRBJ2-1; 10 bases agree with TRBD1. V lost 5 bases and J lost 8; bases outside the gene matches: 15. The CDR3 loop spans 17 amino acids. Germline lookup yields CDR1 SGHTA and CDR2 FQGNSA. The CDR3 nucleotides read TGTGCCAGCAGCGCGCCAGGGCGGACAGGGGGTCGGGATGAGCAGTTCTTC. It specifies CASSAPGRTGGRDEQFF.

This chain links TRBV12-3 or TRBV12-4 with TRBJ1-5; D ambiguous. The CDR3 runs 13 residues. V shed 2 bases and J shed 7 bases, with 9 bases lying between them. CDR3 DNA: TGTGCCAGCAGTTTAACAGTATGGCAGCCCCAGCATTTT. It encodes CASSLTVWQPQHF.

The rearrangement joins TRBV5-1 to TRBJ1-3, with D perhaps matching TRBD1 (6 bases). Per germline, CDR1 SGHRS and CDR2 YFSETQ. The CDR3 covers 14 residues. The V end lost 5 bases, the J end lost 3 bases, and 12 bases lay between the germline ends. The CDR3 protein is CASRTGSGGNTIYF. For the CDR3, the DNA is TGCGCCAGCAGAACAGGGTCGGGTGGAAACACCATATATTTT.

V and J are TRBV5-4 and TRBJ1-3; TRBD1 agrees at 8 bases. Germline CDR1 is SGHNT and CDR2 is YYREEE (reference sequence). The CDR3 is made up of 15 amino acids. J lost 5 bases, V lost 3 bases, and 7 bases had no gene match. Written as DNA, the CDR3 is TGTGCCAGCAGCTCACCAGGGGGCGCAAGAAACACCATATATTTT. It codes for CASSSPGGARNTIYF.

V is TRBV3-1 (or the pseudogene TRBV3-2) and J is TRBJ2-1; possibly TRBD2 for D (5 bases). CDR1 and CDR2 from the germline V gene are LGHDT and YNNKEL (reference sequence). The CDR3 runs to 15 residues. Trimming pared 4 bases from V and 0 bases from J, leaving 10 bases between. CDR3 protein: CASSRTRNSYNEQFF. CDR3 nucleotide sequence: TGTGCCAGCAGCCGGACTCGAAACTCCTACAATGAGCAGTTCTTC.

The chain links TRBV5-1 to TRBJ1-1; D gene uncertain. The CDR3 totals 13 residues. Germline lookup yields CDR1 SGHRS and CDR2 YFSETQ. The V end lost 0 bases, the J end lost 7 bases, and 10 bases lay between the germline ends. CDR3 in amino acids: CASSLDSSVEAFF. The CDR3 DNA reads as TGCGCCAGCAGCTTGGACAGTTCCGTTGAAGCTTTCTTT.

The chain uses TRBV6-5 and TRBJ1-2; TRBD1 matches 7 bases. With V trimmed by 6 bases and J by 8 bases, 9 bases remained unmatched. The CDR3 consists of 13 residues. The germline gives CDR1 MNHEY, CDR2 SVGAGI. CDR3 DNA: TGTGCCAGCAGGCGACAGGGCAGTGGCGGCTACACCTTC. This codes for CASRRQGSGGYTF.

This clone is a singleton in its sample. The rearrangement links TRBV29-1 to TRBJ1-2; possible D gene TRBD1, 5 bases. The V gene lost 3 bases and the J gene lost 7 bases, with 9 bases spanning the gap. Germline V gives CDR1 SQVTM, CDR2 ANQGSEA. The CDR3 extends over 11 amino acids. CDR3 sequence reads: CSVDTGTGYTF. The CDR3 bases are TGCAGCGTTGATACAGGTACTGGCTACACCTTC.

The rearrangement links TRBV5-1 to TRBJ2-1; weak D call: TRBD2 (6 bases). The length of the CDR3 is 14 residues. In germline, CDR1 is SGHRS, CDR2 YFSETQ. Trimming removed 3 bases at V and 6 bases at J, with 13 bases between. CDR3: CASSSNLGGNEQFF. The DNA of the CDR3 is TGCGCCAGCAGCTCGAATCTGGGGGGCAATGAGCAGTTCTTC.

This clone occurred once. Written as DNA, the CDR3 is TGTGCCAGCAGCTCCCGGCGGAACGAGCAGTACTTC. This codes for CASSSRRNEQYF. The chain carries TRBV3-1 (or the pseudogene TRBV3-2) and TRBJ2-7; the D is unclear. The CDR3 contains 12 residues. Germline CDR1 reads LGHDT; CDR2 reads YNNKEL (reference sequence). Trimming left V 5 bases short and J 5 bases short, with 10 bases between.

The V gene is TRBV21-1, the J gene TRBJ2-3; the table's D call, TRBD1, was not checked against the DNA. TRBV21-1 is a recognized pseudogene. The CDR3 has 15 residues. In DNA form, the CDR3 reads TGTGCCAGCACCAAGGGGGACAGATATACAGATACGCAGTATTTT. This gives the protein CASTKGDRYTDTQYF.

This clone has just one count. CDR3 amino acids: CASSPSTAGAEKLFF. The CDR3 nucleotides read TGCGCCAGCAGCCCCTCTACGGCAGGGGCTGAAAAACTGTTTTTT. The J gene is TRBJ1-4, the V gene TRBV4-3; D possibly corresponds to TRBD1 (6 bases). The CDR3 length is 15 residues. V was shortened by 4 bases and J by 7 bases, with 16 bases between the two germline ends. The V gene's germline CDR1 is LGHNA and CDR2 YSLEER.

This rearrangement joins TRBV30 to TRBJ2-7; 9 nucleotides match TRBD2. The CDR3 contains 16 residues. V shed 3 bases and J 6 bases; nucleotides not matched to a gene: 15. Germline lookup yields CDR1 GTSNPN and CDR2 SVGIG (reference sequence). CDR3 in DNA: TGTGCCTGGAGCGCCTTTAAGAGCGGGAGGCAGCGCGAGCAGTACTTC. This codes for CAWSAFKSGRQREQYF.

This clone was seen once. The chain carries TRBV28 and TRBJ2-2; weak D call: TRBD2 (5 bases). The CDR3 has 17 residues. Germline-derived CDR1 and CDR2 are MDHEN and SYDVKM. V lost 8 bases and J 0 bases, leaving 19 bases between the germline ends. CDR3 loop: CASGSASGTANTGELFF. In DNA, the CDR3 is TGTGCCAGCGGTTCCGCTTCGGGAACCGCGAACACCGGGGAGCTGTTTTTT.

This chain connects TRBV6-5 to TRBJ1-1; TRBD1 matches at 7 bases. This CDR3 is 15 amino acids long. CDR1 is MNHEY and CDR2 is SVGAGI in the germline V gene. V lost 5 bases, J lost 1 base, and 7 bases stayed unmatched. CDR3 DNA: TGTGCCAGCAGTCCTGGACAGGCGGGGAACACTGAAGCTTTCTTT. Encoded protein: CASSPGQAGNTEAFF.

The chain combines TRBV11-2 with TRBJ2-7; the D gene is possibly TRBD2 (6 bases). Germline-derived CDR1 and CDR2 are SGHAT and FQNNGV. The CDR3 extends over 16 amino acids. Deletions cut 5 bases from V and 4 bases from J, with 21 bases between. In nucleotides, the CDR3 is TGTGCCAGCAGCCTCAGTAAGGAGGGCGCCATGTACGAGCAGTACTTC. Translating gives CASSLSKEGAMYEQYF. The entire variable domain, with the rest obtained from reference TRBV11-2 and TRBJ2-7, is as follows: EAGVAQSPRYKIIEKRQSVAFWCNPISGHATLYWYQQILGQGPKLLIQFQNNGVVDDSQLPKDRFSAERLKGVDSTLKIQPAKLEDSAVYLCASSLSKEGAMYEQYFGPGTRLTVT.

V usage is TRBV5-1 and J usage is TRBJ1-2, with 9 nucleotides matching TRBD1. The V gene's germline CDR1 is SGHRS and CDR2 YFSETQ. The CDR3 has 14 amino acids. The V and J ends lost 2 bases and 8 bases, in that order; junction bases with no gene match: 7. CDR3 nucleotides: TGCGCCAGCAGCTTAGGGACAGGGTTTCTCGGCTACACCTTC. Amino acid sequence: CASSLGTGFLGYTF. The full variable domain, with the rest looked up from reference TRBV5-1 and TRBJ1-2, is KAGVTQTPRYLIKTRGQQVTLSCSPISGHRSVSWYQQTPGQGLQFLFEYFSETQRNKGNFPGRFSGRQFSNSRSEMNVSTLELGDSALYLCASSLGTGFLGYTFGSGTRLTVV.

The chain links TRBV20-1 to TRBJ1-4, with D unclear. CDR1 DFQATT and CDR2 SNEGSKA come from the germline V gene (reference sequence). Trimming cost V 3 bases and J 5 bases, with 7 bases left between them. The CDR3 consists of 12 residues. CDR3 sequence (DNA): TGCAGTGCTAGTGCCGGGAATGAAAAACTGTTTTTT. As protein: CSASAGNEKLFF.

The chain links TRBV3-1 (or the pseudogene TRBV3-2) to TRBJ2-1, with 10 nucleotides matching TRBD2. Germline assignment: CDR1 LGHDT and CDR2 YNNKEL (reference sequence). There are 15 residues in the CDR3. Trimming cost V 4 bases and J 9 bases; bases outside gene matches: 9. As DNA, the CDR3 is TGTGCCAGCAGCCTACGCCGGCTAGCGGGAGTTGAGCAGTTCTTC. Translating it yields CASSLRRLAGVEQFF.

The chain recombines TRBV7-8 with TRBJ2-3; 13 nucleotides match TRBD2. Trimming cost V 0 bases and J 1 base; bases outside gene matches: 4. The CDR3 length is 18 residues. Germline V gene lookup returns CDR1 SGHVS and CDR2 FQNEAQ. The CDR3 DNA reads TGTGCCAGCAGCTTAGCGGTAGGACTAGCGGGGGGCACAGATACGCAGTATTTT. It specifies CASSLAVGLAGGTDTQYF.

The rearrangement uses TRBV27 and TRBJ1-2; D possibly corresponds to TRBD1 (5 bases). The CDR3 length is 13 residues. Trimming took 0 bases from V and 5 from J, leaving 7 bases between them. In germline, CDR1 is MNHEY, CDR2 SMNVEV (reference sequence). CDR3 nucleotide sequence: TGTGCCAGCAGTTTATCCAGGGTATATGGCTACACCTTC. This codes for CASSLSRVYGYTF.

The chain couples TRBV5-1 to TRBJ2-2, with a possible D match to TRBD2 (6 bases). Germline V CDR1 and CDR2: SGHRS, YFSETQ. The V gene lost 2 bases and the J gene lost 5 bases, with 10 bases spanning the gap. The CDR3 has 14 amino acids. As DNA, the CDR3 is TGCGCCAGCAGCTTCGGAGGGGAAACCGGGGAGCTGTTTTTT. Translated, it gives CASSFGGETGELFF.